The 27 T cell receptor beta chains below come from one sample, sequenced in a study of shared clonotypes between healthy human individuals. The table came from immunoSEQ multiplex PCR; TCRdb's copy has only in-frame clones and leaves some out. The sample shows a few million clones, just under 95% of them seen only once. What was sequenced was naive CD4+ T cells from PBMCs. The subset here: CD45RA+ positively selected. These receptors came from a man between 18 and 29 years old in good health. Some clones in this sample may be carry-over from other donors' samples.

This chain connects TRBV15 to TRBJ2-1, with D maybe TRBD2 (6 bases). V lost 6 bases and J lost 3, with 27 bases in between. The V gene's germline CDR1 is LNHNV and CDR2 YYDKDF (reference sequence). This CDR3 comprises 19 residues. In DNA, the CDR3 is TGTGCCACCAGGTCTGACACCGGGACTCGCCCTTACTTCTACAATGAGCAGTTCTTC. Its protein product is CATRSDTGTRPYFYNEQFF.

The gene calls are TRBV7-2 and TRBJ2-3, with D possibly TRBD1 on 6 matching bases. Looked up from germline, CDR1 is SGHTA and CDR2 is FQGNSA. CDR3 length: 13 amino acids. V gave up 5 bases and J gave up 5 bases, with 11 bases separating them. The CDR3 spells CASSAFRGDTQYF. The CDR3, as DNA: TGTGCCAGCAGCGCTTTCAGGGGAGATACGCAGTATTTT.

Details on this clone: Other DNA sequences in this sample translate to the same CDR3. This rearrangement joins TRBV18 to TRBJ2-5; D unresolved. Trimming removed 3 bases from V and 4 bases from J, with 6 bases in between. The CDR3 contains 12 residues. CDR1 and CDR2 (germline): KGHSH, LQKENI. In DNA form, the CDR3 reads TGTGCCAGCTCACCGTTAGGAGAGACCCAGTACTTC. This gives the protein CASSPLGETQYF. The full variable domain, in which reference TRBV18 and TRBJ2-5 provide the parts outside the CDR3, is NAGVMQNPRHLVRRRGQEARLRCSPMKGHSHVYWYRQLPEEGLKFMVYLQKENIIDESGMPKERFSAEFPKEGPSILRIQQVVRGDSAAYFCASSPLGETQYFGPGTRLLVL.

The chain carries TRBV28 and TRBJ2-6; 7 bases agree with TRBD1. V lost 10 bases and J lost 1; bases outside the gene matches: 4. Germline CDR1 MDHEN, CDR2 SYDVKM. This CDR3 region has 14 residues. The CDR3 sequence: CAISTGSGANVLTF. CDR3 bases: TGTGCCATCTCGACAGGGTCTGGGGCCAACGTCCTGACTTTC.

This chain connects TRBV5-4 to TRBJ1-1; TRBD1 might be the D (5 bases). V was pared by 6 bases and J by 6 bases, with 21 bases between. The CDR3 sequence is 15 residues long. The germline CDR1 and CDR2 sequences are SGHNT and YYREEE (reference sequence). DNA for the CDR3: TGTGCCAGCACCTCCAACCAGGGCCGAGTAGCTGAAGCTTTCTTT. Translating it yields CASTSNQGRVAEAFF.

This chain joins TRBV28 and TRBJ1-1; tentative D call: TRBD1 (6 bases). This CDR3 is built from 16 residues. The germline V gene has CDR1 MDHEN and CDR2 SYDVKM. The V end lost 3 bases, the J end lost 1 base, and 15 bases lay between the germline ends. CDR3 loop: CASSLGAILRNTEAFF. The CDR3, as DNA: TGTGCCAGCAGTTTGGGGGCTATATTGAGGAACACTGAAGCTTTCTTT. Full variable domain (rest looked up from reference TRBV28 and TRBJ1-1): DVKVTQSSRYLVKRTGEKVFLECVQDMDHENMFWYRQDPGLGLRLIYFSYDVKMKEKGDIPEGYSVSREKKERFSLILESASTNQTSMYLCASSLGAILRNTEAFFGQGTRLTVV.

V and J are TRBV6-5 and TRBJ1-5; TRBD1 matches 8 bases. This CDR3 contains 15 residues. Trimming removed 9 bases from V and 3 bases from J; junction bases left unmatched: 10. Germline CDR1 is MNHEY and CDR2 is SVGAGI. DNA of the CDR3: TGTGCCAGTAGAGGTCGGGGACAGGACAATCAGCCCCAGCATTTT. As protein: CASRGRGQDNQPQHF.

This sequence joins TRBV28 and TRBJ2-1, with D unresolved. V was clipped by 6 bases and J by 0 bases, with 15 bases between them. The CDR3 totals 16 residues. CDR1 and CDR2 (germline): MDHEN, SYDVKM. The CDR3 region is CASSTLLPVSYNEQFF. The CDR3 bases are TGTGCCAGCAGCACCCTTCTTCCGGTCTCCTACAATGAGCAGTTCTTC.

V usage is TRBV9 and J usage is TRBJ1-2; the D gene is possibly TRBD1 (6 bases). With 3 bases removed from V and 2 bases from J, the gap between germline ends came to 14 bases. Germline V CDR1 and CDR2: SGDLS, YYNGEE. There are 15 residues in the CDR3. The CDR3 nucleotides are TGTGCCAGCAGCGCCGAGACAGGCTGGAACTATGGCTACACCTTC. Its translation is CASSAETGWNYGYTF.

Note on this clone: Other DNA sequences within the sample encode an identical CDR3. The chain combines TRBV18 with TRBJ1-2; TRBD1 might be the D (5 bases). The CDR3 spans 12 residues. Per the germline V gene, CDR1 is KGHSH and CDR2 is LQKENI. The V gene lost 4 bases and the J gene lost 2 bases, with 5 bases spanning the gap. CDR3 residues: CASSRGNYGYTF. CDR3 DNA: TGTGCCAGCTCACGGGGGAACTATGGCTACACCTTC. Supplemented by reference TRBV18 and TRBJ1-2, the full variable domain reads NAGVMQNPRHLVRRRGQEARLRCSPMKGHSHVYWYRQLPEEGLKFMVYLQKENIIDESGMPKERFSAEFPKEGPSILRIQQVVRGDSAAYFCASSRGNYGYTFGSGTRLTVV.

On this clone itself: This CDR3 is also generated by other DNA sequences in the sample. This chain connects TRBV28 to TRBJ2-3; no definite D call. Trimming stripped 6 bases from V and 3 bases from J, with 4 bases between. This CDR3 comprises 11 residues. Germline V gene sequence: CDR1 MDHEN, CDR2 SYDVKM. As DNA, the CDR3 is TGTGCCAGCAGGCGAACAGATACGCAGTATTTT. Translating gives CASRRTDTQYF. Together with reference TRBV28 and TRBJ2-3, the CDR3 gives the full variable domain: DVKVTQSSRYLVKRTGEKVFLECVQDMDHENMFWYRQDPGLGLRLIYFSYDVKMKEKGDIPEGYSVSREKKERFSLILESASTNQTSMYLCASRRTDTQYFGPGTRLTVL.

The chain recombines TRBV28 with TRBJ1-5; 7 bases agree with TRBD1. In germline, CDR1 is MDHEN, CDR2 SYDVKM. CDR3 length equals 15 residues. V dropped 5 bases and J dropped 3; count of bases not matched to a gene: 7. The CDR3, as DNA: TGTGCCAGCAGTATACGGGACAGCTACAATCAGCCCCAGCATTTT. It yields the protein CASSIRDSYNQPQHF. The full variable domain, rest sourced from reference TRBV28 and TRBJ1-5, is DVKVTQSSRYLVKRTGEKVFLECVQDMDHENMFWYRQDPGLGLRLIYFSYDVKMKEKGDIPEGYSVSREKKERFSLILESASTNQTSMYLCASSIRDSYNQPQHFGDGTRLSIL.

The chain has TRBV6-4 and TRBJ2-1; maybe TRBD1 (5 bases). Germline V lookup: CDR1 MRHNA, CDR2 SNTAGT. The V and J ends lost 5 bases and 5 bases respectively, with 16 bases between them. The CDR3 is 15 residues long. CDR3 nucleotide sequence: TGTGCCAGCAGTCCTCTGGGGCTAGTGAACAATGAGCAGTTCTTC. Its protein is CASSPLGLVNNEQFF.

The V and J genes are TRBV29-1 and TRBJ2-7, with TRBD1 matching over 9 bases. CDR3 length: 13 residues. V trimming: 7 bases; J trimming: 3 bases; junction bases outside the gene matches: 7. Germline-derived CDR1 and CDR2 are SQVTM and ANQGSEA. The CDR3 nucleotides read TGCAGCGCTGGGACAGGGACCCTCTACGAGCAGTACTTC. Translated: CSAGTGTLYEQYF.

V gene TRBV28 combines with J gene TRBJ1-5; TRBD1 matches at 8 bases. Germline assignment: CDR1 MDHEN and CDR2 SYDVKM. This CDR3 has 18 residues. V lost 6 bases, J lost 0 bases, and 13 bases stayed unmatched. CDR3 DNA: TGTGCCAGCAGCGACTCAGGGGGCGCGGGGTATAGCAATCAGCCCCAGCATTTT. It translates to CASSDSGGAGYSNQPQHF. Based on the CDR3 plus reference TRBV28 and TRBJ1-5, the full variable domain is DVKVTQSSRYLVKRTGEKVFLECVQDMDHENMFWYRQDPGLGLRLIYFSYDVKMKEKGDIPEGYSVSREKKERFSLILESASTNQTSMYLCASSDSGGAGYSNQPQHFGDGTRLSIL.

With respect to this clone: Other DNA sequences in this sample translate to the same CDR3. The chain has TRBV28 and TRBJ2-6, with no clear D. V gave up 2 bases and J gave up 0 bases, with 5 bases separating them. The germline CDR1 and CDR2 sequences are MDHEN and SYDVKM. The CDR3 is 15 amino acids. The CDR3 DNA reads as TGTGCCAGCAGTTTAGCTGGCTCTGGGGCCAACGTCCTGACTTTC. This encodes CASSLAGSGANVLTF.

The V and J genes are TRBV10-1 and TRBJ2-1, with D perhaps matching TRBD2 (5 bases). The germline V gene has CDR1 WNHNN and CDR2 SYGVQD (reference sequence). Between the trimmed V and J ends, which lost 8 bases and 5 bases, there was a span of 13 bases. CDR3 length: 13 residues. CDR3 in amino acids: CASAAGTHNEQFF. The CDR3 DNA reads as TGCGCCAGCGCGGCGGGCACGCACAATGAGCAGTTCTTC.

The chain carries TRBV19 and TRBJ1-1; TRBD1 is a possible D gene (5 bases). V was pared by 4 bases and J by 3 bases, with 12 bases between. The germline V gene encodes CDR1 LNHDA and CDR2 SQIVND (reference sequence). The CDR3 loop spans 14 amino acids. DNA of the CDR3: TGTGCCAGTAGTACCCACGGAGGGGACACTGAAGCTTTCTTT. This gives the protein CASSTHGGDTEAFF.

This rearrangement joins TRBV5-1 to TRBJ2-4; 7 nucleotides agree with TRBD2. The CDR3 consists of 15 residues. Germline CDR1 and CDR2: SGHRS and YFSETQ. The V and J ends lost 2 bases and 3 bases, in that order; junction bases with no gene match: 5. The chain's CDR3 is CASSFSSGDKNIQYF. The CDR3 coding sequence is TGCGCCAGCAGCTTCTCAAGCGGGGACAAAAACATTCAGTACTTC.

On this clone itself: The sample has other DNA sequences that encode this CDR3 too. V gene TRBV18 combines with J gene TRBJ2-7; tentative D call: TRBD2 (5 bases). Germline V CDR1 and CDR2: KGHSH, LQKENI. The CDR3 loop spans 12 amino acids. V lost 2 bases, J lost 5 bases, and 7 bases lay in between. CDR3: CASSPSGDEQYF. DNA of the CDR3: TGTGCCAGCTCACCATCCGGGGACGAGCAGTACTTC.

The rearrangement joins TRBV9 to TRBJ1-3, with D unclear. This CDR3 is 15 amino acids long. Germline assignment: CDR1 SGDLS and CDR2 YYNGEE. Between the trimmed V and J ends, which lost 4 bases and 1 base, there was a span of 12 bases. CDR3 sequence reads: CASSPMESSGNTIYF. The CDR3 region has the DNA TGTGCCAGCAGCCCCATGGAGTCTTCTGGAAACACCATATATTTT.

V is TRBV5-1 and J is TRBJ1-2; D unclear. CDR1 is SGHRS, CDR2 YFSETQ, per germline. V was trimmed by 4 bases and J by 2 bases, leaving 12 bases between them. The CDR3 covers 14 residues. CDR3 bases: TGCGCCAGCAGCCCCGGGTCTTTAAACTATGGCTACACCTTC. Translating gives CASSPGSLNYGYTF.

This chain uses TRBV30 with TRBJ1-6; 8 bases line up with TRBD1. Germline V gene lookup returns CDR1 GTSNPN and CDR2 SVGIG (reference sequence). This CDR3 is built from 14 residues. Trimming took 0 bases from V and 11 from J; bases not matched to a gene: 6. The CDR3 DNA reads TGTGCCTGGAGTGTACAGGACAGGGTTACACCCCTCCACTTT. It yields the protein CAWSVQDRVTPLHF.

Turning to this clone: Distinct nucleotide sequences in the sample also encode this CDR3. The J gene is TRBJ2-7, the V gene TRBV5-1; D tentatively reads TRBD1 or TRBD2 (5 bases each). The CDR3 sequence is 14 residues long. The germline V gene encodes CDR1 SGHRS and CDR2 YFSETQ. The V end was cut by 6 bases, the J end by 1 base, with 14 bases between. The CDR3 DNA follows: TGCGCCAGCAACCGGGACCCGAGTTCCTACGAGCAGTACTTC. Amino acids: CASNRDPSSYEQYF.

This chain joins TRBV5-5 and TRBJ1-1; D is unresolved. The CDR3 is 15 amino acids. Germline-derived CDR1 and CDR2 are SGHKS and YYEKEE (reference sequence). Trimming took off 3 bases at V and 0 bases at J, with 12 bases between the two ends. This chain's CDR3 is CASSSWTVMNTEAFF. The CDR3 coding sequence is TGTGCCAGCAGCTCCTGGACGGTTATGAACACTGAAGCTTTCTTT.

This chain joins TRBV12-5 and TRBJ2-2, with 7 bases matching TRBD2. CDR3 length: 15 amino acids. Germline V CDR1 and CDR2: LGHNT, FRNRAP. With V trimmed by 3 bases and J by 0 bases, 1 base remained unmatched. In DNA form, the CDR3 reads TGTGCTAGTGGTTTAGGGACTACGAACACCGGGGAGCTGTTTTTT. Protein sequence: CASGLGTTNTGELFF. The full variable domain, rest sourced from reference TRBV12-5 and TRBJ2-2, is DARVTQTPRHKVTEMGQEVTMRCQPILGHNTVFWYRQTMMQGLELLAYFRNRAPLDDSGMPKDRFSAEMPDATLATLKIQPSEPRDSAVYFCASGLGTTNTGELFFGEGSRLTVL.

The rearrangement links TRBV4-2 to TRBJ2-5, with 7 bases identical to TRBD2. The CDR3 sequence is 17 residues long. Germline V lookup: CDR1 LGHNA, CDR2 YNFKEQ. J was trimmed by 5 bases and V by 0 bases; bases with no gene match: 12. The CDR3 reads CASSQDWWEGPHETQYF. CDR3 DNA sequence: TGTGCCAGCAGCCAAGATTGGTGGGAGGGCCCCCACGAGACCCAGTACTTC.